The clone carrying this T cell receptor (beta chain) was seen a handful of times. The target antigen is unknown. This sample stems from a study of beta chain features in type 1 diabetes. What was sequenced were expressed TCRB transcripts, since all of the isolated RNA had been reverse transcribed. This table comes from immunoSEQ multiplex PCR, and its TCRdb copy is limited to in-frame clones, with some not included. The sample includes over 650,000 clones, about 14% seen only once; the top ten take approximately 0.042%. Only one heparinised blood draw was taken per donor, and its volume averaged around 120 mL. Regarding the study as a whole: Type 1 diabetes patients had TCRB CDR3s that were shorter (moderately but significantly so) in all four CD4+ subsets.

This CDR3 contains 15 residues. V dropped 4 bases and J dropped 6 bases, with 15 bases sitting between them. Looked up from germline, CDR1 is MGHRA and CDR2 is YSYEKL. Source material: naive CD4+ T cells from blood. The chain has TRBV4-1 and TRBJ1-4, with a weak D call TRBD1 (6 bases). The TCR comes from a man aged 18 to 29 with type 1 diabetes. The CDR3 sequence: CASSPAYRQDEKLFF. CDR3 DNA: TGCGCCAGCAGCCCCGCTTATAGACAGGATGAAAAACTGTTTTTT.